This T cell receptor (beta chain) was recovered during a study of CD8 T cells in Susac syndrome. This CDR3 comprises 14 residues. Trimming left V 6 bases short and J 2 bases short, with 13 bases between. Germline values: CDR1 SGHTA, CDR2 FQGNSA. Reverse transcription of about 0.45 to 1 ug RNA was performed with random hexamers. It was immunoSEQ multiplex PCR that amplified TCR beta CDR3 across 54 Vbeta and 13 Jbeta. TCRdb passed the immunoSEQ multiplex PCR reads through MiXCR, listing each CDR3 protein once. Of 110,000 or so distinct CDR3 sequences in the sample, 80% to 95% were seen once. Matched for age and sex, the controls were healthy donors.

The sample taken for sequencing was CD8+ T cells from PBMCs. This clonotype originated in a human donor in good health. J is TRBJ1-2 and V is TRBV7-2; D not certain. Here the CDR3 DNA reads TGTGCCAGCAGATGGGTGCAGACGAACTATGGCTACACCTTC. The encoded protein is CASRWVQTNYGYTF.